This record covers a single TCR beta chain. This specimen comes from a study of blood T cell repertoires in COVID-19. About the study: The origin of the acute and convalescent COVID-19 samples was the United States, Italy and Spain. T cells, B-cell-depleted T cells, or PBMCs supplied cDNA or gDNA.

In the study's own analysis: Amplification of reference gene primers was used by the study to estimate nucleated cell counts. Clones were sequenced by immunoSEQ multiplex PCR, and TCRdb holds only the in-frame ones, with some missing. V and J calls and clone size come straight from that table; D and trimming were deduced from the DNA. The repertoire holds approximately 190,000 clones, with under 90% as singletons. In germline, CDR1 is MGHRA, CDR2 YSYEKL. CDR3 length: 15 amino acids. The V and J ends lost 0 bases and 8 bases respectively, with 14 bases between them. The chain combines TRBV4-1 with TRBJ2-1; weak D call: TRBD2 (6 bases). This clonotype was obtained from a man aged 25-45 years with active or convalescent COVID-19. The sample was peripheral blood. The DNA for the CDR3 is TGCGCCAGCAGCCAAGACGGAGGGACCGGGGATGAGCAGTTCTTC. It codes for CASSQDGGTGDEQFF.